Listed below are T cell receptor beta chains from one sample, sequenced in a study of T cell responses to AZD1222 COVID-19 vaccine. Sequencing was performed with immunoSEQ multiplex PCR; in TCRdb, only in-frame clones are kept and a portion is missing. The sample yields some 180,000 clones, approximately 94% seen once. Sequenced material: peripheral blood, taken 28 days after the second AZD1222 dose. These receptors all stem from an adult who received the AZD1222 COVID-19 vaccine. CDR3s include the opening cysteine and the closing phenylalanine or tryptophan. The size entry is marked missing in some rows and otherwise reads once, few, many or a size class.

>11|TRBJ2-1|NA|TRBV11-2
CASGGPNEQFF
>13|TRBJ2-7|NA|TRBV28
CASSSIGGYEQYF
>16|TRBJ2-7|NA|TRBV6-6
CASSYVISGSSYEQYF
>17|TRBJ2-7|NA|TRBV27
CASSSNRPGRASYEQYF
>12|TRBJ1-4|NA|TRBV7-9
CATPTTAEKLFF
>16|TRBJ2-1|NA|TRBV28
CASSSSQGMVYNEQFF
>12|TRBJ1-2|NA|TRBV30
CAWSVTGFGYTF
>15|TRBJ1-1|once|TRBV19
CASSGTNRMNTEAFF
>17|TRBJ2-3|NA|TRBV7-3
CASSISGTSGVVDTQYF
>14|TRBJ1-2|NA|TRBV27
CASSLEQGNYGYTF
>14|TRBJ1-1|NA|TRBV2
CASSLAQGGTEAFF
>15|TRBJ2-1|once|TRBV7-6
CASSFLAGRYNEQFF
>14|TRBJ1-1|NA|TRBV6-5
CASRRGIQGVEAFF
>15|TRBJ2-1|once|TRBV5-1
CASSLHPGTGNEQFF
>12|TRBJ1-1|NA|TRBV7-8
CADGPGNTEAFF
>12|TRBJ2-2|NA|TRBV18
CASSFGLGELFF
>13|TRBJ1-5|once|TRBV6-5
CASSFALDQPQHF
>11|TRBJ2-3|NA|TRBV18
CASSSTDTQYF
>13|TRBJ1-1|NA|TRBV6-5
CASVLGGAGKAFF
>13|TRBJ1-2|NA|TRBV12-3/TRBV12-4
CASRRQEGYGYTF